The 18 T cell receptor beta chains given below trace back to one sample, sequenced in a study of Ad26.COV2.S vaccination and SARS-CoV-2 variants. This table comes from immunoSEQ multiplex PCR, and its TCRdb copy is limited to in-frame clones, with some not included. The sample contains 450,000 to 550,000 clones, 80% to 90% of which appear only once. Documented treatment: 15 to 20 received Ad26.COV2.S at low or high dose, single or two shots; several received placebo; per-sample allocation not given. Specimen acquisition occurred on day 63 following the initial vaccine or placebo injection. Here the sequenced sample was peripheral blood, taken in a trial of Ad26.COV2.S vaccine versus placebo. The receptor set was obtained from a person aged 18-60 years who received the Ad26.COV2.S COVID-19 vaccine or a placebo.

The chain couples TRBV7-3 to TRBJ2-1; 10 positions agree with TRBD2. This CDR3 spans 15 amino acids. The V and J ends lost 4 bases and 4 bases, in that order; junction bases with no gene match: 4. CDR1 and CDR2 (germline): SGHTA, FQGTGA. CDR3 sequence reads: CASSSGLAVYNEQFF. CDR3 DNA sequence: TGTGCCAGCAGCTCAGGACTAGCGGTATACAATGAGCAGTTCTTC.

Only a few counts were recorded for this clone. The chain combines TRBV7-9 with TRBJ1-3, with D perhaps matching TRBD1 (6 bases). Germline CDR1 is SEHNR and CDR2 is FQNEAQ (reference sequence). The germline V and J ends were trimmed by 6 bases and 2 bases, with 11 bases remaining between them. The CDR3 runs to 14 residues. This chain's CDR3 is CASRRQDTGNTIYF. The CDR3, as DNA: TGTGCCAGCAGACGACAGGACACTGGAAACACCATATATTTT.

This CDR3 reads CASSPLQGSFLDTQYF. The CDR3, as DNA: TGTGCCAGCAGCCCCCTACAGGGTTCTTTTCTTGATACGCAGTATTTT. V usage is TRBV7-6 and J usage is TRBJ2-3; weak D call: TRBD1 (6 bases). The CDR3 is 16 residues long. In germline, CDR1 is SGHVS, CDR2 FNYEAQ. Trimming pared 5 bases from V and 6 bases from J, leaving 21 bases between.

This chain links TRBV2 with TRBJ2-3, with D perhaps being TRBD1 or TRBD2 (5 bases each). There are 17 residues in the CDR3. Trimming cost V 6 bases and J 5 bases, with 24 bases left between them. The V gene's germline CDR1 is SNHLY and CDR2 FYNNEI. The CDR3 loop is CASRGIELGAVEDTQYF. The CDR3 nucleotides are TGTGCCAGCAGGGGGATTGAACTCGGGGCAGTCGAAGATACGCAGTATTTT.

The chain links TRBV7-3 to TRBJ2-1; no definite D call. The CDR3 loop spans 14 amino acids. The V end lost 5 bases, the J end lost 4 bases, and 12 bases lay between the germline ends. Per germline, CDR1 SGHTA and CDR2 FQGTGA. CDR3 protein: CASSPRPGYNEQFF. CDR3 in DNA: TGTGCCAGCAGCCCTCGACCGGGTTACAATGAGCAGTTCTTC.

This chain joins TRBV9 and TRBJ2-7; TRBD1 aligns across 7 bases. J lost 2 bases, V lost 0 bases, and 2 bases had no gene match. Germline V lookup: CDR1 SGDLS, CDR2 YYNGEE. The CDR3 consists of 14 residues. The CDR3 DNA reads TGTGCCAGCAGCGTAGGGGGGACAGCCTACGAGCAGTACTTC. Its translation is CASSVGGTAYEQYF.

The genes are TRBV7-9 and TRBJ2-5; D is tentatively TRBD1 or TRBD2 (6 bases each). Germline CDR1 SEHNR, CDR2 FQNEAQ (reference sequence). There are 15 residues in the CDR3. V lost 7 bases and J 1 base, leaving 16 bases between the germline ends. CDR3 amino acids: CASKSGAESQETQYF. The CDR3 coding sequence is TGTGCCAGCAAGTCGGGGGCCGAGAGCCAAGAGACCCAGTACTTC.

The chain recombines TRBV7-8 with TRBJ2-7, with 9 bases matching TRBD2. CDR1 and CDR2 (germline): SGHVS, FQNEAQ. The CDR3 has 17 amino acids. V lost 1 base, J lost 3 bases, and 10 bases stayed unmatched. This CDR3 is CASSLDLREGHIYEQYF. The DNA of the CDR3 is TGTGCCAGCAGCTTAGATCTGCGGGAGGGCCATATCTACGAGCAGTACTTC.

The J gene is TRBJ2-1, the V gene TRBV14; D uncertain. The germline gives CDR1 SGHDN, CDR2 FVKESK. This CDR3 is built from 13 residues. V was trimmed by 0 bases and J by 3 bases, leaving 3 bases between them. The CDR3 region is CASSQEYYNEQFF. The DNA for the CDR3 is TGTGCCAGCAGCCAAGAGTACTACAATGAGCAGTTCTTC. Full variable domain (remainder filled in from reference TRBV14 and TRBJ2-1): EAGVTQFPSHSVIEKGQTVTLRCDPISGHDNLYWYRRVMGKEIKFLLHFVKESKQDESGMPNNRFLAERTGGTYSTLKVQPAELEDSGVYFCASSQEYYNEQFFGPGTRLTVL.

CDR3 coding DNA: TGCGCCAGCAGCCAAGATTCTGGTAGGTTCTACGAGCAGTACTTC. Protein sequence: CASSQDSGRFYEQYF. This chain joins TRBV4-1 and TRBJ2-7; D unresolved. Germline V gene sequence: CDR1 MGHRA, CDR2 YSYEKL. This CDR3 has 15 amino acids. Trimming removed 0 bases from V and 3 bases from J, with 12 bases in between.

The CDR3: CASSYPRYEQFF. CDR3 sequence (DNA): TGTGCCAGCAGTTACCCCCGGTATGAGCAGTTCTTC. This rearrangement joins TRBV6-2 or TRBV6-3 to TRBJ2-1; the D is unclear. The V gene lost 2 bases and the J gene lost 8 bases, with 7 bases spanning the gap. The CDR3 consists of 12 residues. Germline V gene data show CDR1 as MNHEY and CDR2 as SVGEGT.

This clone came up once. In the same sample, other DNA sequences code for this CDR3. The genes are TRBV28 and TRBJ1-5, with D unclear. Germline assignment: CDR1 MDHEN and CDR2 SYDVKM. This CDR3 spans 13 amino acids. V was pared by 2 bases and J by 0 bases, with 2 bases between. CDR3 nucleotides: TGTGCCAGCAGTTTAGTTAGCAATCAGCCCCAGCATTTT. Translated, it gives CASSLVSNQPQHF.

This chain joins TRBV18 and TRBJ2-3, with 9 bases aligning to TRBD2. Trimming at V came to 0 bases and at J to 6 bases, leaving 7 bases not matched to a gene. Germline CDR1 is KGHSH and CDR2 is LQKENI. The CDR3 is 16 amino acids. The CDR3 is CASSPPLAGRSDTQYF. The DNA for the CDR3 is TGTGCCAGCTCACCACCGCTAGCGGGAAGGTCGGATACGCAGTATTTT.

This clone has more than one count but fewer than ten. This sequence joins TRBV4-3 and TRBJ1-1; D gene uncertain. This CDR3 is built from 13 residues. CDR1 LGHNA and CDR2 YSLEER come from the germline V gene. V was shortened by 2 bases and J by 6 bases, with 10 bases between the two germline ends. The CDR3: CASSQWGVAEAFF. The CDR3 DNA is TGCGCCAGCAGCCAATGGGGAGTCGCTGAAGCTTTCTTT.

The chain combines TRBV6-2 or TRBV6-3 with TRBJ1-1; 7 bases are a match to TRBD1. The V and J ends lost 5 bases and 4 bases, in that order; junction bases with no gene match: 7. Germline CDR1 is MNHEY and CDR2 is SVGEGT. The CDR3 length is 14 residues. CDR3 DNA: TGTGCCAGCAGTGACAGGGTTAGCGGCACTGAAGCTTTCTTT. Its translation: CASSDRVSGTEAFF.

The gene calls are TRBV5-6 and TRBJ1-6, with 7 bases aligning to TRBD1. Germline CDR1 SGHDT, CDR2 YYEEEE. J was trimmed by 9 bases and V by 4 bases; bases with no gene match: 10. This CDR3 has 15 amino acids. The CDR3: CASSVTGTLASPLHF. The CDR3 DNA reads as TGTGCCAGCAGCGTGACAGGGACGCTGGCTTCACCCCTCCACTTT.

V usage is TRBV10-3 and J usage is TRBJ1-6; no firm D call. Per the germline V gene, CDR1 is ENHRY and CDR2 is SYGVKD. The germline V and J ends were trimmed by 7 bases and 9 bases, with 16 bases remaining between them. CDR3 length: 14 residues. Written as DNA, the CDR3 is TGTGCCATCAAAGACTTAAGAGGTCCTTCACCCCTCCACTTT. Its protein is CAIKDLRGPSPLHF.

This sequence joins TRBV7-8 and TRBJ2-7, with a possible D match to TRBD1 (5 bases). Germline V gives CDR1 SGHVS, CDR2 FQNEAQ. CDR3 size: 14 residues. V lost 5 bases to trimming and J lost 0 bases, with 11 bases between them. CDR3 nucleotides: TGTGCCAGCAGCCAAGGGGTCTTCTCCTACGAGCAGTACTTC. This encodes CASSQGVFSYEQYF.